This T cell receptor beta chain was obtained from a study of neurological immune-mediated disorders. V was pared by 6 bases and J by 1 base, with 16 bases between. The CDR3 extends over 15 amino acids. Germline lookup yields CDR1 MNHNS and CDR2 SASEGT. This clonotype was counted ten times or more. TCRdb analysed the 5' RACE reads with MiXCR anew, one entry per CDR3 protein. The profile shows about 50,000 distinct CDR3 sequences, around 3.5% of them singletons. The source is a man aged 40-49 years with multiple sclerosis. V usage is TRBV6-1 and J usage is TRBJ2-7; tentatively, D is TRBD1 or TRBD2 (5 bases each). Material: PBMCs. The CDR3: CASRGDQQSSYEQYF. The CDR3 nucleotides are TGTGCCAGCAGGGGGGACCAACAGAGTTCCTACGAGCAGTACTTC.